The TCR beta chain under discussion was sequenced for a study of OX40 agonist ivuxolimab in advanced cancers. Turning to the study itself: Eligibility rules accepted prior anti-PD-1, anti-PD-L1 or anti-CTLA-4 therapy, and 35% to 45% had some.

Only in-frame clones appear in the TCRdb table, and some are missing; sequencing was by immunoSEQ multiplex PCR. The sample records about 30,000 clones, approximately 87% being singletons. This clone showed up just once. The CDR3 extends over 15 amino acids. From germline, CDR1 is SNHLY and CDR2 FYNNEI. The V and J ends lost 11 bases and 0 bases, in that order; junction bases with no gene match: 12. The sequence was obtained from an adult with an advanced solid tumor such as melanoma, head and neck, liver or kidney cancer. The source material was CD4+ or CD8+ T cells sorted from blood, sampled in a trial of the OX40 agonist ivuxolimab. The chain has TRBV2 and TRBJ2-5; 7 bases are a match to TRBD1. CDR3 amino acids: CAVPNRDRDQETQYF. In nucleotides, the CDR3 is TGTGCCGTCCCAAATCGGGACAGAGACCAAGAGACCCAGTACTTC.